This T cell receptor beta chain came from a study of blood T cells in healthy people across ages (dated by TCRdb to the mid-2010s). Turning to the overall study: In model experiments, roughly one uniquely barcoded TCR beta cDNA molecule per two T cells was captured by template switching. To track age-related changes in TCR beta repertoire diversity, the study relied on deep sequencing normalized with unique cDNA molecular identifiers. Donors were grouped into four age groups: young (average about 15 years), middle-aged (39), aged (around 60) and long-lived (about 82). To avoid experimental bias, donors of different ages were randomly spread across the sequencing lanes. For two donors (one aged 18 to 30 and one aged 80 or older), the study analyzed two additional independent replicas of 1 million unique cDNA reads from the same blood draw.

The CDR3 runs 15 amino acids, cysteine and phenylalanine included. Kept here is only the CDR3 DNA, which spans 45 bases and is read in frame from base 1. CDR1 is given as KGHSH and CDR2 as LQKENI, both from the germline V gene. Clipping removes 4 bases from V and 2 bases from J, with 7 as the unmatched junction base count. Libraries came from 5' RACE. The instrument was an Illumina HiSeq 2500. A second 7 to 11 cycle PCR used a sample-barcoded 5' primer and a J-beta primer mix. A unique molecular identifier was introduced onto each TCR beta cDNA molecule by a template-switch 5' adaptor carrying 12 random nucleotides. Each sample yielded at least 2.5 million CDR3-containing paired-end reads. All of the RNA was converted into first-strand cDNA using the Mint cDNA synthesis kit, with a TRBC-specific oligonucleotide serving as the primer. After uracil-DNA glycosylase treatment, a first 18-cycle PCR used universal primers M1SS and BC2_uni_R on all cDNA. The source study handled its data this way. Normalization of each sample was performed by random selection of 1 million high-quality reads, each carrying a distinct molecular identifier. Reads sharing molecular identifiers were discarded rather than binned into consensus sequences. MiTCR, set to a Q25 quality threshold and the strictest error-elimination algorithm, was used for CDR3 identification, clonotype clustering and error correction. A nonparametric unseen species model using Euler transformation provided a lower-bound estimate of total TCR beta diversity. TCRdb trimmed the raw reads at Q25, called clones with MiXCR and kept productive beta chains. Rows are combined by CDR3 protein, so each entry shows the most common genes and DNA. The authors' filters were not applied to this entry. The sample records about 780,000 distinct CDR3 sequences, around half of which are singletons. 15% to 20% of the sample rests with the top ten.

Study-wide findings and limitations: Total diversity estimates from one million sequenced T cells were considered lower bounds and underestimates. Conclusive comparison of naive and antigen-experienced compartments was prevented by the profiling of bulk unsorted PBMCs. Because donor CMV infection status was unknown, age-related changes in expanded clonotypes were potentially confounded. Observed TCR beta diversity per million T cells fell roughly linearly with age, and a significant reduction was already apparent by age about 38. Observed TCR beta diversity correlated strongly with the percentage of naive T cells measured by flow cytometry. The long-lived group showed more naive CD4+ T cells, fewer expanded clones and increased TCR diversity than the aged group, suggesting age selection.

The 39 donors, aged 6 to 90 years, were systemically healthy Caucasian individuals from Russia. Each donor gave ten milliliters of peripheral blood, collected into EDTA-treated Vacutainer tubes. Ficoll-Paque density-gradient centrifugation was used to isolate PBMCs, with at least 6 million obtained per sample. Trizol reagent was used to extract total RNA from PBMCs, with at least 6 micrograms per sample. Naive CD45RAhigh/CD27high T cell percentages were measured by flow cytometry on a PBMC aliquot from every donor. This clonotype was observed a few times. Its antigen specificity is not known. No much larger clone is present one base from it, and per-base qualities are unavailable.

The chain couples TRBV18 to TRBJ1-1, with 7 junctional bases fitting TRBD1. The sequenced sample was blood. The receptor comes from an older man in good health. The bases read TGTGCCAGCTCACAAACCGGGACAGATAACACTGAAGCTTTCTTT. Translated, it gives CASSQTGTDNTEAFF.